This TCR beta chain is drawn from a study of blood T cells in healthy people across ages (dated by TCRdb to about 2015). With regard to the full study: In model experiments, template switching captured about one uniquely barcoded TCR beta cDNA molecule for every two T cells. Using deep sequencing normalized with unique cDNA molecular identifiers, the study measured how TCR beta repertoire diversity changes with age. The donors were split into four age groups: young (average 16 years), middle-aged (about 40), aged (approximately 60) and long-lived (roughly 86). Donors of different ages were randomly distributed across sequencing lanes to avoid experimental bias. Two additional independent replicas of 1 million unique cDNA reads from the same blood draw were analyzed for two donors (one aged 18 to 29 and one aged 80 or older).

Libraries were constructed by 5' RACE. TCRdb records Illumina HiSeq 2500 as the sequencer. A second PCR of roughly 6 to 11 cycles was performed with a sample-barcoded 5' primer and a J-beta primer mix. A unique molecular identifier was introduced onto each TCR beta cDNA molecule by a template-switch 5' adaptor carrying 12 random nucleotides. Each sample yielded at least 3 million CDR3-containing paired-end reads. First-strand cDNA was synthesized from all RNA with the Mint cDNA synthesis kit, primed by a TRBC-specific oligonucleotide. All cDNA was treated with uracil-DNA glycosylase and then went through a first 18-cycle PCR with the universal primers M1SS and BC2_uni_R. In the original analysis: Each sample was normalized by randomly selecting 1 million high-quality reads, each carrying a distinct molecular identifier. Instead of being binned into consensus sequences, reads with shared molecular identifiers were discarded. MiTCR, set to a Q25 quality threshold and the strictest error-elimination algorithm, was used for CDR3 identification, clonotype clustering and error correction. Lower-bound total TCR beta diversity was estimated with a nonparametric unseen species model using Euler transformation. The public reads were reanalyzed by TCRdb: fastp trimming at Q25, MiXCR alignment, in-frame beta chains only. Duplicate CDR3 protein sequences are folded into a single record with the most common DNA and genes. TCRdb's processing, not the study's, gives the V and J calls here. The sample table holds approximately 600,000 distinct CDR3 sequences, of which around 54% were seen once. Approximately 37% of the sample is held by the ten biggest clonotypes.

V drops 4 bases and J drops 0 bases, leaving 19 bases in between. The CDR3 sequence holds 17 residues, the cysteine and phenylalanine included. Only CDR3 DNA is held: 51 bases, read in frame from base 1. Taken from the germline V gene (reference sequence), the CDR1 and CDR2 loops are DFQATT and SNEGSKA. On this clonotype itself: The antigen it binds to is not known. No much larger clone exists at a distance of one base, and base qualities are not known.

Overall study outcomes, separate from this receptor: Compared with the aged group, the long-lived group had more naive CD4+ T cells, fewer expanded clones and increased TCR diversity, a pattern suggesting age selection. Observed TCR beta diversity per million T cells fell roughly linearly with age, and a significant reduction was already apparent by age around 40. Since profiling was done on bulk unsorted PBMCs, naive and antigen-experienced compartments could not be conclusively compared. Because the CMV infection status of the donors was unknown, age-related changes in expanded clonotypes may potentially have been confounded. Total diversity estimates from one million sequenced T cells were considered lower bounds and underestimates. There was a strong correlation between observed TCR beta diversity and the percentage of naive T cells measured by flow cytometry.

Systemically healthy Caucasian individuals from Russia, some 38 in total and aged about 6 to 90 years, were included as donors. Around 9.7 milliliters of peripheral blood were collected from each donor into EDTA-treated Vacutainer tubes. PBMCs were isolated by Ficoll-Paque density-gradient centrifugation, with at least 7 million obtained per sample. Total RNA, at least 6 micrograms per sample, was extracted from PBMCs with Trizol reagent. For every donor, flow cytometry on a PBMC aliquot measured the percentage of naive CD45RAhigh/CD27high T cells. The rearrangement joined TRBV20-1 to TRBJ1-5; the D gene is not confidently resolved. The sequenced sample consisted of blood. The source of this sequence is a man in his sixties in good health. DNA sequence: TGCAGTGCTAATTTAGACCTTGGAGCAGATAGCAATCAGCCCCAGCATTTT. Its product reads: CSANLDLGADSNQPQHF.